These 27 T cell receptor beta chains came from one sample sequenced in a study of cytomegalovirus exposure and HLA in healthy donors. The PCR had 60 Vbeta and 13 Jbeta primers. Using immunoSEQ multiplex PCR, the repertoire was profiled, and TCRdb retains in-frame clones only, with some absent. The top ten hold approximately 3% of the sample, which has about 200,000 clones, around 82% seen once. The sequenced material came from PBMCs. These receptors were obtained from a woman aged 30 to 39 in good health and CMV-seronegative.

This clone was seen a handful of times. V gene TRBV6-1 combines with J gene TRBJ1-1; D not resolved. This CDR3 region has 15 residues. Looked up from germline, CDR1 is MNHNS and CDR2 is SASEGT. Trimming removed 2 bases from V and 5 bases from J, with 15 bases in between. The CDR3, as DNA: TGTGCCAGCAGTGAACCCGAGGATAGCGGGACTGAAGCTTTCTTT. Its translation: CASSEPEDSGTEAFF.

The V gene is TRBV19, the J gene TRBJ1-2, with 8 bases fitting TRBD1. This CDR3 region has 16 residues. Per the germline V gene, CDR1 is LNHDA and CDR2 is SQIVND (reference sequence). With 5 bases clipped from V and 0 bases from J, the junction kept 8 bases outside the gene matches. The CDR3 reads CASSPQGARANYGYTF. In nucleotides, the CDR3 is TGTGCCAGTAGTCCCCAGGGGGCGAGGGCTAACTATGGCTACACCTTC.

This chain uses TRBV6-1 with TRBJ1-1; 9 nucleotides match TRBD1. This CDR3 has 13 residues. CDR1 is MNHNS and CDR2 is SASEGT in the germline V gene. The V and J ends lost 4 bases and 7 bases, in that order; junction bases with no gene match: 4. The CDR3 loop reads CASSGQGDDEAFF. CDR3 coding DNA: TGTGCCAGCAGTGGACAGGGGGACGATGAAGCTTTCTTT.

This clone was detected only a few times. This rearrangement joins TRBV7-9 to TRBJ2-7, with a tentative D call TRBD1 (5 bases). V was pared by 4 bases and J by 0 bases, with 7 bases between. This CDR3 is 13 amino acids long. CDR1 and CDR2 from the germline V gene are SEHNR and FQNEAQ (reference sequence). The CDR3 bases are TGTGCCAGCAGCTCGACAGTCTCCTACGAGCAGTACTTC. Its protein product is CASSSTVSYEQYF. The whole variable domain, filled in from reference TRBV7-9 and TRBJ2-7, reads DTGVSQNPRHKITKRGQNVTFRCDPISEHNRLYWYRQTLGQGPEFLTYFQNEAQLEKSRLLSDRFSAERPKGSFSTLEIQRTEQGDSAMYLCASSSTVSYEQYFGPGTRLTVT.

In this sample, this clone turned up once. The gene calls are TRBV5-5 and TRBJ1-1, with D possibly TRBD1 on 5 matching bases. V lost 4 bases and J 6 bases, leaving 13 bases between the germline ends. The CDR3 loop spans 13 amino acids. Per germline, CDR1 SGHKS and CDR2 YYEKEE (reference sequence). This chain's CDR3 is CASSHGGTAEAFF. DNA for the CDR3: TGTGCCAGCAGCCACGGCGGGACGGCTGAAGCTTTCTTT. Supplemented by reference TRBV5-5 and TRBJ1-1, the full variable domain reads DAGVTQSPTHLIKTRGQQVTLRCSPISGHKSVSWYQQVLGQGPQFIFQYYEKEERGRGNFPDRFSARQFPNYSSELNVNALLLGDSALYLCASSHGGTAEAFFGQGTRLTVV.

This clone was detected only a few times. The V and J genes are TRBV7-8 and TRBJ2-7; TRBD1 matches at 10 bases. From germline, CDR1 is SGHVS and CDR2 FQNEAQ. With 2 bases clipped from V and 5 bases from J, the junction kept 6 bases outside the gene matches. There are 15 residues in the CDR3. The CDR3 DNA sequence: TGTGCCAGCAGCTTACGTGGGACAGGGGAAAACGAGCAGTACTTC. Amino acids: CASSLRGTGENEQYF. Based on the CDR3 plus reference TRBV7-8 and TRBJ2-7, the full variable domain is GAGVSQSPRYKVAKRGQDVALRCDPISGHVSLFWYQQALGQGPEFLTYFQNEAQLDKSGLPSDRFFAERPEGSVSTLKIQRTQQEDSAVYLCASSLRGTGENEQYFGPGTRLTVT.

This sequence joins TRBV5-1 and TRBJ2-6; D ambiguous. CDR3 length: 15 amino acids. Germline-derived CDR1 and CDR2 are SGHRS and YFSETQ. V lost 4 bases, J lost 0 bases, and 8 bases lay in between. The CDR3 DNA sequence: TGCGCCAGCAGCAAAATTAGCTCTGGGGCCAACGTCCTGACTTTC. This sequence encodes CASSKISSGANVLTF. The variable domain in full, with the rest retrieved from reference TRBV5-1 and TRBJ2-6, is KAGVTQTPRYLIKTRGQQVTLSCSPISGHRSVSWYQQTPGQGLQFLFEYFSETQRNKGNFPGRFSGRQFSNSRSEMNVSTLELGDSALYLCASSKISSGANVLTFGAGSRLTVL.

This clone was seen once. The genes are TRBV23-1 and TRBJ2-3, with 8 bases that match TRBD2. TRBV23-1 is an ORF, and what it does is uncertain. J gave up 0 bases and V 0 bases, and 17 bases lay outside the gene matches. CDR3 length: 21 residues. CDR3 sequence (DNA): TGCGCCAGCAGTCAATCGAGAAGCGGACTAGCTAAAATACTTAGCACAGATACGCAGTATTTT. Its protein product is CASSQSRSGLAKILSTDTQYF.

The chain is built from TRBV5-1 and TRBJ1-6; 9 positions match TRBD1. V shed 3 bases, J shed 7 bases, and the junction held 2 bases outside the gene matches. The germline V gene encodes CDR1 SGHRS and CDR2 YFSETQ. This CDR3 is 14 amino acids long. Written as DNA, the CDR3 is TGCGCCAGCAGCTGGACAGGGGAGAATTCACCCCTCCACTTT. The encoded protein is CASSWTGENSPLHF.

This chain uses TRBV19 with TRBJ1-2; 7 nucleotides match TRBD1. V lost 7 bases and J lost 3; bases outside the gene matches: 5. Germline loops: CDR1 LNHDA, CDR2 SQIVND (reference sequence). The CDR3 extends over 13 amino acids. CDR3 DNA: TGTGCCAGTAACCCAACAGGGGACTATGGCTACACCTTC. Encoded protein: CASNPTGDYGYTF.

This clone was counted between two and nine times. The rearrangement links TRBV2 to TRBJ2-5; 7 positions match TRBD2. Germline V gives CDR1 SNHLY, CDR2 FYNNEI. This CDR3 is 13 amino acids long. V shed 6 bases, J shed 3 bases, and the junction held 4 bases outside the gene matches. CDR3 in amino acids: CASRRTREETQYF. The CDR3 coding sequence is TGTGCCAGCAGAAGGACTAGAGAAGAGACCCAGTACTTC.

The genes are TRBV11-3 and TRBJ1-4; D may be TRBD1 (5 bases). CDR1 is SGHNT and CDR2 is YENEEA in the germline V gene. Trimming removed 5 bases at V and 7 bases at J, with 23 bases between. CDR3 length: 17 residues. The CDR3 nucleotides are TGTGCCAGCAGCCCCCCCCGCAGGGCGGAGATTAGTGAAAAACTGTTTTTT. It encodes CASSPPRRAEISEKLFF.

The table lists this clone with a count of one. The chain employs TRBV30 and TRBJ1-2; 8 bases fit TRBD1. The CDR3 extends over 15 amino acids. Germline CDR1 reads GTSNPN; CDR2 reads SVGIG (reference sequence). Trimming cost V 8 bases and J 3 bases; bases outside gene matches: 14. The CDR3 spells CAGTRDRRADYGYTF. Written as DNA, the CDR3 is TGTGCCGGGACCCGGGACAGGAGAGCTGACTATGGCTACACCTTC.

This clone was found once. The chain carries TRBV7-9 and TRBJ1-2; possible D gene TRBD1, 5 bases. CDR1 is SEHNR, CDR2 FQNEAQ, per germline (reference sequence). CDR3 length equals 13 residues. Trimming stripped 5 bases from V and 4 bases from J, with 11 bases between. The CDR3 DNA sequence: TGTGCCAGCAGCCCCGGGGGGGGCTATGGCTACACCTTC. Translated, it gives CASSPGGGYGYTF.

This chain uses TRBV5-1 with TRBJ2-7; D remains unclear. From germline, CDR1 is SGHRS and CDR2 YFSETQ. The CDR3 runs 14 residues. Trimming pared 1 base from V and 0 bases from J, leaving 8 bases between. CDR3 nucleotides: TGCGCCAGCAGCTTGTCTATTGGCTCCTACGAGCAGTACTTC. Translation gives CASSLSIGSYEQYF.

CDR3 DNA sequence: TGTGCCAGCAGTTTCCAACAAAATTCACCCCTCCACTTT. Translated, it gives CASSFQQNSPLHF. The rearrangement uses TRBV27 and TRBJ1-6; D not resolved. The CDR3 is made up of 13 amino acids. Trimming took off 3 bases at V and 7 bases at J, with 7 bases between the two ends. The V gene's germline CDR1 is MNHEY and CDR2 SMNVEV (reference sequence).

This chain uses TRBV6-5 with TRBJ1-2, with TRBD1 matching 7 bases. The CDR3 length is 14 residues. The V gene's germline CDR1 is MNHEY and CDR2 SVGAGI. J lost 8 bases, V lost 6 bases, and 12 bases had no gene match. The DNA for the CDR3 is TGTGCCAGCAGGTATACAGGGGCCCGAGTCGGCTACACCTTC. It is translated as CASRYTGARVGYTF.

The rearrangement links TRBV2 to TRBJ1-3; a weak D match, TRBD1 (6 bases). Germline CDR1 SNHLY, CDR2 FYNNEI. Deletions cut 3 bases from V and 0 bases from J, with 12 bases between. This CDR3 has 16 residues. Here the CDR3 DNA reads TGTGCCAGCAGTGATAGGGTAGGGGGCTCTGGAAACACCATATATTTT. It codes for CASSDRVGGSGNTIYF.

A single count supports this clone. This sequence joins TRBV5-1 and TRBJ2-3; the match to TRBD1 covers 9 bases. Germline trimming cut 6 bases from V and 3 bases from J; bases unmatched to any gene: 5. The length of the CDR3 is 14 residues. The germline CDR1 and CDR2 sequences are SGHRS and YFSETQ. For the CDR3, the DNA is TGCGCCAGCAACCGGGACAGGGCGACAGATACGCAGTATTTT. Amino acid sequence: CASNRDRATDTQYF.

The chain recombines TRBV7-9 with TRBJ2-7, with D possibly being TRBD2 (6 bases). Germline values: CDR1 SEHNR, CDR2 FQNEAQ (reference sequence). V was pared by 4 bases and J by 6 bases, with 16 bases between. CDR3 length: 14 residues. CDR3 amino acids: CASSWEAETGEQYF. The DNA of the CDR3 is TGTGCCAGCAGCTGGGAGGCGGAGACGGGCGAGCAGTACTTC.

CDR3 bases: TGTGCCAGCACTAGACAGGGGGTATTTGAGACCGGGGAGCTGTTTTTT. Translation: CASTRQGVFETGELFF. The V and J genes are TRBV7-9 and TRBJ2-2; 9 bases map to TRBD1. J gave up 5 bases and V 7 bases, and 11 bases lay outside the gene matches. The CDR3 extends over 16 amino acids. Per the germline V gene, CDR1 is SEHNR and CDR2 is FQNEAQ (reference sequence).

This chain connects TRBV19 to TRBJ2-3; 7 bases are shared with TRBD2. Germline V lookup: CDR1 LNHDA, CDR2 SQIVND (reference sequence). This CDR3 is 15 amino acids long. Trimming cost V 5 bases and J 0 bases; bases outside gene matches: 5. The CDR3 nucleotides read TGTGCCAGTAGTCCCGGGAGGTCTAGCACAGATACGCAGTATTTT. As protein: CASSPGRSSTDTQYF.

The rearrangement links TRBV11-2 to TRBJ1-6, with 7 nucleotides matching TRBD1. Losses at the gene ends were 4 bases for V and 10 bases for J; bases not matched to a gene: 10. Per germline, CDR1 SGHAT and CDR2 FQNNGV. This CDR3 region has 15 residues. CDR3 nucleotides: TGTGCCAGCAGCTCCCGGGACAGCCTTTGGTCACCCCTCCACTTT. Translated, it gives CASSSRDSLWSPLHF.

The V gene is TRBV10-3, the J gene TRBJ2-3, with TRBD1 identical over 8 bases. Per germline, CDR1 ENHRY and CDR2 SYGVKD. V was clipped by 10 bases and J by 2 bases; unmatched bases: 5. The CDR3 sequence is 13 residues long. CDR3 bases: TGTGCCACCAAGGACAGGGTCACAGATACGCAGTATTTT. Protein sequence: CATKDRVTDTQYF.

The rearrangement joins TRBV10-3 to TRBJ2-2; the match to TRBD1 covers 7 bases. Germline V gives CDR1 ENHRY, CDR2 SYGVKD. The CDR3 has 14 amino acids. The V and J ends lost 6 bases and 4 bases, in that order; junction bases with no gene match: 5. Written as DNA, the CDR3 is TGTGCCATCAGCGGGACAGAACGCACCGGGGAGCTGTTTTTT. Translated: CAISGTERTGELFF.

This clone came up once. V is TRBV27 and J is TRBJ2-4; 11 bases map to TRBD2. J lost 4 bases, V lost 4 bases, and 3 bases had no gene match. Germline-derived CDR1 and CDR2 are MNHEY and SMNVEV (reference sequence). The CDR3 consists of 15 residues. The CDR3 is CASSSGTSGKNIQYF. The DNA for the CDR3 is TGTGCCAGCAGTTCCGGGACTAGCGGTAAAAACATTCAGTACTTC.

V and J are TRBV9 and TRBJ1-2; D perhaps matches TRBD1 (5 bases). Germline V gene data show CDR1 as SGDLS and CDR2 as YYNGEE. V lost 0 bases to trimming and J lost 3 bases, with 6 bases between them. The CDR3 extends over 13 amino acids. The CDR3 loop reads CASSVETDYGYTF. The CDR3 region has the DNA TGTGCCAGCAGCGTAGAGACAGACTATGGCTACACCTTC.